Below are 21 T cell receptor beta chains sequenced from a single sample in a study of monozygotic twins with inflammatory bowel disease. For each CDR3 protein, TCRdb gives one entry from its re-call of the 5' RACE reads, without DNA. The sample table includes around 380,000 distinct CDR3 sequences. Sequenced material: blood. The receptors derive from a human donor with ulcerative colitis or Crohn's disease, or a healthy co-twin of an affected twin (not recorded which).

The CDR3 is CASTKLGQVFGNTIYF. This sequence joins TRBV28 and TRBJ1-3. Germline V lookup: CDR1 MDHEN, CDR2 SYDVKM. The length of the CDR3 is 16 residues. Using reference TRBV28 and TRBJ1-3 for the parts outside the CDR3, the full variable domain is DVKVTQSSRYLVKRTGEKVFLECVQDMDHENMFWYRQDPGLGLRLIYFSYDVKMKEKGDIPEGYSVSREKKERFSLILESASTNQTSMYLCASTKLGQVFGNTIYFGEGSWLTVV.

The chain joins TRBV5-1 to TRBJ1-4; TCRdb gives TRBD1 as the D gene, but with no DNA this cannot be confirmed. In germline, CDR1 is SGHRS, CDR2 YFSETQ. The CDR3 loop spans 15 amino acids. CDR3 sequence reads: CASRVDLDIDEKLFF.

The V gene is TRBV28, the J gene TRBJ2-7; TCRdb picks TRBD1, but there is no DNA to check that call. Germline V gene data show CDR1 as MDHEN and CDR2 as SYDVKM. This CDR3 is built from 15 residues. CDR3: CASSPQGLASNEQYF. Full variable domain (remainder filled in from reference TRBV28 and TRBJ2-7): DVKVTQSSRYLVKRTGEKVFLECVQDMDHENMFWYRQDPGLGLRLIYFSYDVKMKEKGDIPEGYSVSREKKERFSLILESASTNQTSMYLCASSPQGLASNEQYFGPGTRLTVT.

The rearrangement uses TRBV20-1 and TRBJ2-3; TCRdb gives TRBD2 as the D gene, but with no DNA this cannot be confirmed. The CDR3 runs to 15 residues. The germline V gene encodes CDR1 DFQATT and CDR2 SNEGSKA (reference sequence). CDR3: CSAAAQSLGTDTQYF.

The rearrangement joins TRBV15 to TRBJ2-3. The CDR3 loop spans 12 amino acids. Germline CDR1 LNHNV, CDR2 YYDKDF (reference sequence). This CDR3 reads CATSRTSDTQYF. Combining the CDR3 with reference TRBV15 and TRBJ2-3 gives the whole variable domain DAMVIQNPRYQVTQFGKPVTLSCSQTLNHNVMYWYQQKSSQAPKLLFHYYDKDFNNEADTPDNFQSRRPNTSFCFLDIRSPGLGDTAMYLCATSRTSDTQYFGPGTRLTVL.

The rearrangement joins TRBV6-5 to TRBJ2-7; TCRdb reports TRBD1, a call that lacks DNA to check it against. The CDR3 is made up of 13 amino acids. Per germline, CDR1 MNHEY and CDR2 SVGAGI. Here the CDR3 reads CASSLEMRHEQYF.

V is TRBV5-1 and J is TRBJ1-1. This CDR3 is 15 amino acids long. The germline V gene has CDR1 SGHRS and CDR2 YFSETQ. The CDR3 is CASSLDLAPNTEAFF.

The J gene is TRBJ1-2, the V gene TRBV5-1; TCRdb's D call, TRBD1, is unchecked because there is no DNA. From germline, CDR1 is SGHRS and CDR2 YFSETQ. The CDR3 runs to 15 residues. CDR3 region: CASSWTGQTPQGYTF.

The rearrangement links TRBV7-9 to TRBJ2-7. This CDR3 is built from 17 residues. Per the germline V gene, CDR1 is SEHNR and CDR2 is FQNEAQ (reference sequence). The CDR3 loop reads CASSFQPNWVGFYEQYF. Looking up the rest from reference TRBV7-9 and TRBJ2-7 gives the full variable domain: DTGVSQNPRHKITKRGQNVTFRCDPISEHNRLYWYRQTLGQGPEFLTYFQNEAQLEKSRLLSDRFSAERPKGSFSTLEIQRTEQGDSAMYLCASSFQPNWVGFYEQYFGPGTRLTVT.

The chain is built from TRBV7-6 and TRBJ2-2; the TCRdb call, TRBD1, lacks DNA for checking. Germline CDR1 is SGHVS and CDR2 is FNYEAQ. The CDR3 length is 15 residues. This CDR3 is CASSFSSPGAGELFF.

The CDR3 reads CASSWDGNEAFF. The chain has TRBV5-1 and TRBJ1-1. The CDR3 loop spans 12 amino acids. In germline, CDR1 is SGHRS, CDR2 YFSETQ.

The chain recombines TRBV20-1 with TRBJ2-3; the TRBD1 assignment by TCRdb is unverifiable without DNA. The CDR3 extends over 15 amino acids. Germline CDR1 DFQATT, CDR2 SNEGSKA (reference sequence). The CDR3 protein is CSAVRGGLGTDTQYF.

The genes are TRBV5-4 and TRBJ2-1; the TCRdb call, TRBD2, lacks DNA for checking. Germline lookup yields CDR1 SGHNT and CDR2 YYREEE (reference sequence). The CDR3 is 15 amino acids. The CDR3 sequence is CASSQGGRTMNEQFF.

The chain recombines TRBV20-1 with TRBJ1-5; without DNA, the TCRdb call of TRBD1 cannot be checked. This CDR3 has 15 amino acids. CDR1 is DFQATT and CDR2 is SNEGSKA in the germline V gene (reference sequence). This chain's CDR3 is CSALYDRALGQPQHF.

V gene TRBV7-2 combines with J gene TRBJ2-7. The CDR3 is 15 amino acids. From germline, CDR1 is SGHTA and CDR2 FQGNSA. The CDR3 loop reads CASSLELGSSYEQYF.

The gene calls are TRBV9 and TRBJ2-3; no DNA is available, so the TRBD1 call from TCRdb remains unchecked. CDR3 length: 15 residues. Germline CDR1 is SGDLS and CDR2 is YYNGEE. The CDR3 spells CASSVGTRGTDTQYF.

This rearrangement joins TRBV30 to TRBJ2-2; absent DNA, TCRdb's TRBD2 call cannot be checked. The CDR3 covers 15 residues. Germline V CDR1 and CDR2: GTSNPN, SVGIG (reference sequence). The CDR3 sequence: CAWQRLAANTGELFF.

V is TRBV5-1 and J is TRBJ2-7. Germline assignment: CDR1 SGHRS and CDR2 YFSETQ. The CDR3 length is 13 residues. The CDR3 protein is CASSLGLDYEQYF.

V gene TRBV7-2 combines with J gene TRBJ2-7; TCRdb calls TRBD2, which cannot be checked without DNA. This CDR3 has 14 amino acids. Looked up from germline, CDR1 is SGHTA and CDR2 is FQGNSA. This CDR3 reads CASSTGTSGLEQYF.

This chain uses TRBV18 with TRBJ1-1. Per the germline V gene, CDR1 is KGHSH and CDR2 is LQKENI. The CDR3 runs to 13 residues. The CDR3 protein is CASSPPGSGNAFF.

The CDR3: CSDRSIYGYTF. This chain uses TRBV29-1 with TRBJ1-2; TCRdb proposes TRBD1, but this gene call is untestable without DNA. CDR1 and CDR2 from the germline V gene are SQVTM and ANQGSEA. The CDR3 is 11 amino acids.